The 25 T cell receptor beta chains in this list originate from one sample, sequenced in a study of blood T cells in healthy people across ages. Alongside a J-beta primer mix, a sample-barcoded 5' primer served in a second PCR lasting about 7 to 11 cycles. From the 5' RACE reads, TCRdb called clonotypes with MiXCR, one entry per CDR3 protein. This table has 720,000 or so distinct CDR3 sequences, 40% to 45% appearing once. Sequences were obtained from blood. These receptors were taken from an elderly man in good health.

The V gene is TRBV9, the J gene TRBJ2-2, with a possible D match to TRBD1 (5 bases). This CDR3 region has 18 residues. CDR1 SGDLS and CDR2 YYNGEE come from the germline V gene. The ends were cut back, 2 bases at V and 3 bases at J, with 20 bases in the middle. The CDR3 nucleotides read TGTGCCAGCAGCGTTCACAGGTTCACTGGGTCTTACACCGGGGAGCTGTTTTTT. Translating it yields CASSVHRFTGSYTGELFF.

The rearrangement links TRBV7-9 to TRBJ2-1; tentatively, D is TRBD2 (6 bases). This CDR3 spans 15 amino acids. V gave up 2 bases and J gave up 6 bases, with 14 bases separating them. Germline V gene lookup returns CDR1 SEHNR and CDR2 FQNEAQ (reference sequence). Here the CDR3 reads CASSLTSTASNEQFF. CDR3 bases: TGTGCCAGCAGCTTAACTAGCACAGCATCCAATGAGCAGTTCTTC.

This clonotype came up once. The chain joins TRBV5-6 to TRBJ1-4; the match to TRBD1 covers 9 bases. V lost 2 bases to trimming and J lost 6 bases; unmatched junction nucleotides: 5. Germline values: CDR1 SGHDT, CDR2 YYEEEE. The CDR3 totals 15 residues. The CDR3, as DNA: TGTGCCAGCAGCTTCCTGGGACAGGGAGATGAAAAACTGTTTTTT. As protein: CASSFLGQGDEKLFF.

This clonotype was counted a few times. This chain joins TRBV18 and TRBJ2-1, with 8 positions matching TRBD2. The length of the CDR3 is 14 residues. Germline CDR1 KGHSH, CDR2 LQKENI. Trimming cost V 6 bases and J 2 bases; bases outside gene matches: 3. CDR3 residues: CASSTSGTYNEQFF. CDR3 in DNA: TGTGCCAGCTCCACTAGCGGAACCTACAATGAGCAGTTCTTC.

There are many counts of this clonotype. This chain joins TRBV29-1 and TRBJ2-3; no clear D gene. Trimming cost V 4 bases and J 2 bases, with 13 bases left between them. CDR1 is SQVTM and CDR2 is ANQGSEA in the germline V gene. The CDR3 consists of 14 residues. The CDR3 region has the DNA TGCAGCGTTGTATTAACTATCCTCACAGATACGCAGTATTTT. Amino acids: CSVVLTILTDTQYF.

This clonotype was recorded a few times. CDR3 loop: CASSTDRSSYEQYF. In DNA, the CDR3 is TGTGCCAGCAGCACTGACAGGAGCTCCTACGAGCAGTACTTC. The chain links TRBV7-2 to TRBJ2-7; a weak D match, TRBD1 (6 bases). Germline V lookup: CDR1 SGHTA, CDR2 FQGNSA. CDR3 length: 14 amino acids. V was shortened by 5 bases and J by 0 bases, with 11 bases between the two germline ends. Based on the CDR3 plus reference TRBV7-2 and TRBJ2-7, the full variable domain is GAGVSQSPSNKVTEKGKDVELRCDPISGHTALYWYRQSLGQGLEFLIYFQGNSAPDKSGLPSDRFSAERTGGSVSTLTIQRTQQEDSAVYLCASSTDRSSYEQYFGPGTRLTVT.

The chain links TRBV28 to TRBJ2-1; D is unclear. Germline V lookup: CDR1 MDHEN, CDR2 SYDVKM. V lost 6 bases and J 1 base, leaving 13 bases between the germline ends. The CDR3 length is 15 residues. The CDR3 is CASSVTPGSYNEQFF. The CDR3 DNA reads as TGTGCCAGCAGCGTAACTCCGGGTTCCTACAATGAGCAGTTCTTC. The variable domain in full, with the rest retrieved from reference TRBV28 and TRBJ2-1, is DVKVTQSSRYLVKRTGEKVFLECVQDMDHENMFWYRQDPGLGLRLIYFSYDVKMKEKGDIPEGYSVSREKKERFSLILESASTNQTSMYLCASSVTPGSYNEQFFGPGTRLTVL.

The chain employs TRBV2 and TRBJ1-1, with D possibly matching TRBD1 (5 bases). The CDR3 consists of 14 residues. Germline CDR1 SNHLY, CDR2 FYNNEI. V lost 6 bases and J lost 4, with 15 bases in between. CDR3 amino acids: CASRNAGRATEAFF. The CDR3 DNA is TGTGCCAGCAGGAACGCAGGGCGGGCCACTGAAGCTTTCTTT. Supplemented by reference TRBV2 and TRBJ1-1, the full variable domain reads EPEVTQTPSHQVTQMGQEVILRCVPISNHLYFYWYRQILGQKVEFLVSFYNNEISEKSEIFDDQFSVERPDGSNFTLKIRSTKLEDSAMYFCASRNAGRATEAFFGQGTRLTVV.

The rearrangement joins TRBV11-2 to TRBJ2-1; the D call may be TRBD1 or TRBD2 (5 bases each). Germline CDR1 is SGHAT and CDR2 is FQNNGV. V gave up 5 bases and J gave up 4 bases, with 27 bases separating them. The CDR3 spans 19 residues. Here the CDR3 DNA reads TGTGCCAGCAGCGGGCCTCGGGAAGTGGATCTACAGGTTTACAATGAGCAGTTCTTC. Protein: CASSGPREVDLQVYNEQFF.

The rearrangement joins TRBV5-1 to TRBJ2-3, with a weak D call TRBD2 (5 bases). V lost 7 bases, J lost 1 base, and 13 bases lay in between. This CDR3 has 14 residues. CDR1 and CDR2 from the germline V gene are SGHRS and YFSETQ. This CDR3 is CASAPVSGTDTQYF. CDR3 nucleotides: TGCGCCAGCGCCCCTGTTAGCGGCACAGATACGCAGTATTTT.

This clonotype was seen a handful of times. The chain has TRBV9 and TRBJ1-1, with D unclear. V was trimmed by 4 bases and J by 1 base, leaving 14 bases between them. CDR1 is SGDLS, CDR2 YYNGEE, per germline. The length of the CDR3 is 15 residues. CDR3 in amino acids: CASSPHSAKNTEAFF. The CDR3, as DNA: TGTGCCAGCAGCCCACACTCGGCAAAGAACACTGAAGCTTTCTTT.

This clonotype has a handful of counts. V gene TRBV12-5 combines with J gene TRBJ2-1; the match to TRBD2 covers 7 bases. V lost 7 bases and J lost 4; bases outside the gene matches: 10. Germline CDR1 and CDR2: LGHNT and FRNRAP. The CDR3 is 15 residues long. DNA for the CDR3: TGTGCTAGTGCCTTGGTGCGGGGGATATACAATGAGCAGTTCTTC. Protein: CASALVRGIYNEQFF.

The chain combines TRBV11-2 with TRBJ2-5; 7 bases fit TRBD2. With V trimmed by 7 bases and J by 5 bases, 7 bases remained unmatched. Germline lookup yields CDR1 SGHAT and CDR2 FQNNGV. The CDR3 length is 13 residues. In DNA, the CDR3 is TGTGCCAGCACCCATCTCGGGGGGGAGACCCAGTACTTC. It is translated as CASTHLGGETQYF.

This clonotype was detected only a few times. CDR3 bases: TGTGCCAGCAGCCCCAGGAGGGTAGCCGGGGAGACCCAGTACTTC. Residues: CASSPRRVAGETQYF. This chain connects TRBV7-2 to TRBJ2-5, with a weak D call TRBD2 (6 bases). Trimming pared 5 bases from V and 5 bases from J, leaving 18 bases between. This CDR3 contains 15 residues. The germline V gene encodes CDR1 SGHTA and CDR2 FQGNSA.

There are a few counts of this clonotype. This sequence joins TRBV6-2 or TRBV6-3 and TRBJ2-3, with a tentative D call TRBD2 (5 bases). Germline CDR1 is MNHEY and CDR2 is SVGEGT. V dropped 2 bases and J dropped 10 bases, with 10 bases sitting between them. CDR3 size: 12 residues. The CDR3: CASSYGGSAQYF. CDR3 sequence (DNA): TGTGCCAGCAGTTACGGTGGGAGTGCGCAGTATTTT.

The V call is TRBV29-1, the J call TRBJ2-5; 8 nucleotides align to TRBD1. With the DNA end fitting TRBJ2-7 better, the J assignment may be wrong. Germline values: CDR1 SQVTM, CDR2 ANQGSEA. The CDR3 sequence is 12 residues long. CDR3 sequence: CNAGGQAGEQYF. The CDR3 bases are TGCAACGCAGGGGGACAGGCCGGCGAGCAGTACTTC.

The gene calls are TRBV7-9 and TRBJ1-4; D possibly corresponds to TRBD1 (6 bases). The CDR3 is 15 amino acids. CDR1 is SEHNR, CDR2 FQNEAQ, per germline (reference sequence). The V end lost 5 bases, the J end lost 8 bases, and 18 bases lay between the germline ends. The CDR3 DNA follows: TGTGCCAGCAGCCCTCCGCCAGGGGCCGGGGAAAAACTGTTTTTT. This sequence encodes CASSPPPGAGEKLFF.

This sequence joins TRBV5-4 and TRBJ2-5; maybe TRBD1 (6 bases). Trimming removed 3 bases at V and 0 bases at J, with 9 bases between. The CDR3 totals 14 residues. The V gene's germline CDR1 is SGHNT and CDR2 YYREEE (reference sequence). For the CDR3, the DNA is TGTGCCAGCAGCTCCCAGGGGTACCAAGAGACCCAGTACTTC. Protein sequence: CASSSQGYQETQYF.

The chain carries TRBV2 and TRBJ2-7; 7 nucleotides agree with TRBD1. Germline V gene lookup returns CDR1 SNHLY and CDR2 FYNNEI. CDR3 length: 15 amino acids. Trimming cost V 7 bases and J 0 bases; bases outside gene matches: 9. CDR3 nucleotides: TGTGCCAGCAAGTCGGGACAGACAAACTCCTACGAGCAGTACTTC. Its protein product is CASKSGQTNSYEQYF.

This chain uses TRBV7-2 with TRBJ2-6, with TRBD1 identical over 7 bases. Trimming at V came to 5 bases and at J to 2 bases, leaving 6 bases not matched to a gene. This CDR3 has 16 amino acids. Germline V gene lookup returns CDR1 SGHTA and CDR2 FQGNSA. The CDR3 DNA reads TGTGCCAGCAGCCTACAGGGGTGGCCTGGGGCCAACGTCCTGACTTTC. Amino acids: CASSLQGWPGANVLTF. The full variable domain, completed using reference TRBV7-2 and TRBJ2-6, is GAGVSQSPSNKVTEKGKDVELRCDPISGHTALYWYRQSLGQGLEFLIYFQGNSAPDKSGLPSDRFSAERTGGSVSTLTIQRTQQEDSAVYLCASSLQGWPGANVLTFGAGSRLTVL.

This clonotype was picked up many times. V usage is TRBV6-5 and J usage is TRBJ1-1, with TRBD1 matching over 7 bases. Germline CDR1 and CDR2: MNHEY and SVGAGI. The CDR3 length is 14 residues. V gave up 7 bases and J gave up 2 bases; unmatched junction bases: 7. The chain's CDR3 is CASISDRLNTEAFF. The CDR3 coding sequence is TGTGCCAGCATCTCGGACAGGTTAAACACTGAAGCTTTCTTT.

This clonotype was observed a single time. The chain employs TRBV2 and TRBJ2-7; TRBD2 aligns across 7 bases. V was pared by 3 bases and J by 0 bases, with 5 bases of the junction left unmatched. The CDR3 extends over 15 amino acids. Germline-derived CDR1 and CDR2 are SNHLY and FYNNEI. CDR3 sequence reads: CASSDQGGSSYEQYF. As DNA, the CDR3 is TGTGCCAGCAGTGATCAGGGCGGGAGCTCCTACGAGCAGTACTTC.

This clonotype has just a few counts. CDR3 in DNA: TGTGCCAGCAGCTTAGGAAGTATACAGGGGAGAGGCTACACCTTC. Protein: CASSLGSIQGRGYTF. This chain uses TRBV7-2 with TRBJ1-2; 7 bases are a match to TRBD1. V dropped 1 base and J dropped 8; count of bases not matched to a gene: 10. The CDR3 is 15 residues long. Germline V lookup: CDR1 SGHTA, CDR2 FQGNSA. Filled out from reference TRBV7-2 and TRBJ1-2, the complete variable domain reads GAGVSQSPSNKVTEKGKDVELRCDPISGHTALYWYRQSLGQGLEFLIYFQGNSAPDKSGLPSDRFSAERTGGSVSTLTIQRTQQEDSAVYLCASSLGSIQGRGYTFGSGTRLTVV.

CDR3 sequence reads: CASSREDLQETQYF. CDR3 in DNA: TGTGCCAGCAGTAGAGAGGACCTCCAAGAGACCCAGTACTTC. The chain employs TRBV5-5 and TRBJ2-4, with no clear D. The J call is doubtful: the DNA matches TRBJ2-5 better. Germline CDR1 reads SGHKS; CDR2 reads YYEKEE (reference sequence). The CDR3 length is 14 residues.

This clonotype was picked up many times. The rearrangement uses TRBV15 and TRBJ2-5, with D possibly TRBD2 on 5 matching bases. The CDR3 sequence is 15 residues long. Germline loops: CDR1 LNHNV, CDR2 YYDKDF (reference sequence). Trimming shortened V by 0 bases and J by 5 bases, and 13 bases separated the two germline ends. DNA of the CDR3: TGTGCCACCAGCAGAGATCAGGTCTCGGGGGAGACCCAGTACTTC. Its protein product is CATSRDQVSGETQYF.